The 24 T cell receptor beta chains listed next were all sequenced from one sample in a study of technical replicates of blood from several donors. The assay was immunoSEQ multiplex PCR, and TCRdb's table has in-frame clones only and misses some. The repertoire holds about 73,000 clones, with 93% as singletons. Specimen: T cells isolated from PBMCs. The receptors were gathered from a human donor in good health.

The gene calls are TRBV29-1 and TRBJ1-1, with D tentatively TRBD1 (5 bases). This CDR3 contains 13 residues. From germline, CDR1 is SQVTM and CDR2 ANQGSEA. V lost 2 bases and J lost 2, with 9 bases in between. As DNA, the CDR3 is TGCAGCGTTGAAACGGGGGAAAACACTGAAGCTTTCTTT. Protein product: CSVETGENTEAFF.

The V gene is TRBV27, the J gene TRBJ2-5, with 7 nucleotides matching TRBD1. The CDR3 is 16 residues long. In germline, CDR1 is MNHEY, CDR2 SMNVEV (reference sequence). Trimming at V came to 5 bases and at J to 2 bases, leaving 11 bases not matched to a gene. The DNA of the CDR3 is TGTGCCAGCAGTCAGAACCGGGGACAGTTTCAAGAGACCCAGTACTTC. Its protein product is CASSQNRGQFQETQYF.

The chain employs TRBV7-9 and TRBJ1-2; D is unresolved. The ends were cut back, 0 bases at V and 8 bases at J, with 10 bases in the middle. The length of the CDR3 is 13 residues. CDR1 is SEHNR and CDR2 is FQNEAQ in the germline V gene (reference sequence). The CDR3 region is CASSLAGSGGYTF. For the CDR3, the DNA is TGTGCCAGCAGCTTAGCAGGTTCGGGGGGCTACACCTTC.

The gene calls are TRBV7-6 and TRBJ2-2; the D gene is possibly TRBD2 (7 bases). CDR1 is SGHVS and CDR2 is FNYEAQ in the germline V gene. The CDR3 has 17 residues. Trimming cost V 2 bases and J 5 bases, with 18 bases left between them. CDR3 nucleotide sequence: TGTGCCAGCAGCTTAAGGCTTCGGGGGGCGCGTACCGGGGAGCTGTTTTTT. Protein product: CASSLRLRGARTGELFF.

The V call is TRBV11-2, the J call TRBJ2-7, with 7 bases that match TRBD2. Germline V gives CDR1 SGHAT, CDR2 FQNNGV. The CDR3 runs to 18 residues. The V segment lost 4 bases and the J segment 0 bases; nucleotides outside the gene matches: 15. The CDR3 sequence is CASSSISSQRGLSYEQYF. CDR3 nucleotide sequence: TGTGCCAGCAGCTCAATATCCTCCCAGCGGGGTCTCTCCTACGAGCAGTACTTC.

This chain links TRBV18 with TRBJ1-2, with TRBD1 as a possible D gene (6 bases). Between the trimmed V and J ends, which lost 3 bases and 0 bases, there was a span of 8 bases. Germline-derived CDR1 and CDR2 are KGHSH and LQKENI. The CDR3 is 14 residues long. CDR3 sequence reads: CASSPTGTNYGYTF. CDR3 DNA sequence: TGTGCCAGCTCACCGACAGGAACTAACTATGGCTACACCTTC.

The chain employs TRBV18 and TRBJ2-3; D gene unclear. V was shortened by 3 bases and J by 4 bases, with 8 bases between the two germline ends. The germline V gene has CDR1 KGHSH and CDR2 LQKENI. CDR3 length: 13 residues. This CDR3 is CASSPDQADTQYF. The CDR3 nucleotides are TGTGCCAGCTCACCCGACCAGGCAGATACGCAGTATTTT. Full variable domain (missing parts from reference TRBV18 and TRBJ2-3): NAGVMQNPRHLVRRRGQEARLRCSPMKGHSHVYWYRQLPEEGLKFMVYLQKENIIDESGMPKERFSAEFPKEGPSILRIQQVVRGDSAAYFCASSPDQADTQYFGPGTRLTVL.

The chain carries TRBV7-2 and TRBJ1-2; 10 bases fit TRBD1. This CDR3 region has 17 residues. Germline V gene sequence: CDR1 SGHTA, CDR2 FQGNSA. J was trimmed by 8 bases and V by 8 bases; bases with no gene match: 20. The chain's CDR3 is CASDLNRDRGMLGGYTF. Here the CDR3 DNA reads TGTGCCAGCGACCTGAATCGGGACAGGGGAATGTTGGGCGGCTACACCTTC.

This clone was seen just once. This chain connects TRBV6-1 to TRBJ2-7; D not certain. The germline V and J ends were trimmed by 2 bases and 2 bases, with 7 bases remaining between them. Germline V gene data show CDR1 as MNHNS and CDR2 as SASEGT. CDR3 length equals 13 residues. The CDR3 here is CASSEWPTYEQYF. CDR3 nucleotides: TGTGCCAGCAGTGAATGGCCCACCTACGAGCAGTACTTC.

Details on this clone: One end of the junction varies from germline; a read error may be responsible. The rearrangement uses TRBV25-1 and TRBJ1-5; TRBD1 is a possible D gene (5 bases). The CDR3 is 13 amino acids. Germline assignment: CDR1 MGHDK and CDR2 SYGVNS. CDR3 sequence (DNA): TGTGCGAGCAGTGGCAGGGTGGACCAGCCCCAGCATTTT. It encodes CASSGRVDQPQHF.

The genes are TRBV6-1 and TRBJ1-1; D unclear. Trimming took off 3 bases at V and 1 base at J, with 18 bases between the two ends. The CDR3 contains 17 residues. CDR1 and CDR2 (germline): MNHNS, SASEGT. CDR3 sequence (DNA): TGTGCCAGCAGTGAGGGGATCGCGGGCAGCACGAACACTGAAGCTTTCTTT. It specifies CASSEGIAGSTNTEAFF.

The chain couples TRBV4-1 to TRBJ2-2; 12 bases fit TRBD2. J gave up 2 bases and V 4 bases, and 17 bases lay outside the gene matches. This CDR3 comprises 21 residues. Germline V gene sequence: CDR1 MGHRA, CDR2 YSYEKL. The CDR3 loop is CASSPGGASGRARGNTGELFF. The CDR3 coding sequence is TGCGCCAGCAGCCCTGGGGGGGCTAGCGGGAGGGCTAGAGGTAACACCGGGGAGCTGTTTTTT.

This chain uses TRBV4-1 with TRBJ2-1; TRBD2 aligns across 11 bases. Germline CDR1 is MGHRA and CDR2 is YSYEKL. The CDR3 has 16 residues. Trimming cost V 3 bases and J 14 bases; bases outside gene matches: 15. The CDR3 DNA is TGCGCCAGCAGCCAGGCGGGACTAGCGGAACGAAGAGGGGAGTTCTTC. Translation: CASSQAGLAERRGEFF.

There are a few counts of this clone. V usage is TRBV28 and J usage is TRBJ2-5; D is ambiguous. CDR3 size: 11 residues. V shed 5 bases and J shed 7 bases, with 8 bases lying between them. Looked up from germline, CDR1 is MDHEN and CDR2 is SYDVKM. In DNA, the CDR3 is TGTGCCAGCAGTCAACCGGGGACCCAGTACTTC. Translation: CASSQPGTQYF.

The chain is built from TRBV6-6 and TRBJ1-1; the D is unclear. Germline V lookup: CDR1 MNHNY, CDR2 SVGAGI (reference sequence). The CDR3 extends over 13 amino acids. V lost 5 bases to trimming and J lost 3 bases, with 10 bases between them. CDR3 DNA sequence: TGTGCCAGCAGTAGACAAGCACACACTGAAGCTTTCTTT. This codes for CASSRQAHTEAFF.

The chain couples TRBV20-1 to TRBJ2-5, with D perhaps matching TRBD2 (5 bases). CDR3 length: 11 amino acids. Trimming stripped 4 bases from V and 2 bases from J, with 5 bases between. CDR1 and CDR2 from the germline V gene are DFQATT and SNEGSKA (reference sequence). CDR3 coding DNA: TGCAGTGCTACGGGGCAAGAGACCCAGTACTTC. Encoded protein: CSATGQETQYF.

Points on this clone: The junction does not match germline at one end; this may be a read error. The chain carries TRBV6-1 and TRBJ2-7; 9 positions match TRBD1. The CDR3 has 11 amino acids. CDR1 and CDR2 (germline): MNHNS, SASEGT. CDR3 sequence (DNA): TGCGGCACAGGGGGCGGCTACGAGCAGTACTTC. It translates to CGTGGGYEQYF.

This clone was seen once. This chain joins TRBV4-1 and TRBJ2-7; D possibly corresponds to TRBD2 (5 bases). V shed 0 bases and J shed 4 bases, with 13 bases lying between them. The germline gives CDR1 MGHRA, CDR2 YSYEKL. This CDR3 has 15 residues. Written as DNA, the CDR3 is TGCGCCAGCAGCCAAGATCGGGGTGGCAGATACGAGCAGTACTTC. It codes for CASSQDRGGRYEQYF.

V gene TRBV11-2 combines with J gene TRBJ1-1; tentative D call: TRBD1 (5 bases). The CDR3 covers 15 residues. The V gene lost 5 bases and the J gene lost 0 bases, with 13 bases spanning the gap. Germline V lookup: CDR1 SGHAT, CDR2 FQNNGV. The CDR3 region has the DNA TGTGCCAGCAGCAAGACAGACTCCATGAACACTGAAGCTTTCTTT. The encoded protein is CASSKTDSMNTEAFF.

The chain has TRBV27 and TRBJ1-5; 8 bases are shared with TRBD1. Looked up from germline, CDR1 is MNHEY and CDR2 is SMNVEV (reference sequence). The CDR3 spans 14 residues. The V gene end was trimmed by 5 bases and the J gene end by 5 bases; junction bases not matched to a gene: 5. CDR3 sequence: CASSRTGPDQPQHF. The DNA of the CDR3 is TGTGCCAGCAGTCGGACAGGGCCGGATCAGCCCCAGCATTTT.

To note about this clone: An end of the junction differs from the germline gene, which may be a read error. The rearrangement links TRBV19 to TRBJ2-7; tentative D call: TRBD2 (6 bases). The CDR3 loop spans 15 amino acids. In germline, CDR1 is LNHDA, CDR2 SQIVND (reference sequence). CDR3 DNA sequence: TGTGCCAGTACTATACCACGGGACTCATCCTACGAGCAGTACTTC. Translating gives CASTIPRDSSYEQYF.

This rearrangement joins TRBV7-8 to TRBJ2-6; D might be TRBD1 (6 bases). Germline V gives CDR1 SGHVS, CDR2 FQNEAQ. V gave up 5 bases and J gave up 0 bases, with 14 bases separating them. The CDR3 totals 17 residues. CDR3 coding DNA: TGTGCCAGCAGCCCTGACAGGACCTACTCTGGGGCCAACGTCCTGACTTTC. Encoded protein: CASSPDRTYSGANVLTF.

The V gene is TRBV6-1, the J gene TRBJ1-2; a possible D gene is TRBD1 (6 bases). This CDR3 has 12 residues. The germline V gene has CDR1 MNHNS and CDR2 SASEGT. V shed 5 bases and J shed 7 bases, with 11 bases lying between them. DNA for the CDR3: TGTGCCAGCAGTACAGGGTTTCTTGGCTACACCTTC. Its translation: CASSTGFLGYTF.

CDR3 bases: TGCAGCGTCCGGACAGGGGGGACAGATACGCAGTATTTT. Protein sequence: CSVRTGGTDTQYF. The V gene is TRBV29-1, the J gene TRBJ2-3, with TRBD1 matching 10 bases. Germline CDR1 reads SQVTM; CDR2 reads ANQGSEA. With 6 bases clipped from V and 3 bases from J, the junction kept 3 bases outside the gene matches. This CDR3 is built from 13 residues.